One and the same sample provided the 26 T cell receptor beta chains below, sequenced in a study of early stage breast cancer tumors. Data came from immunoSEQ multiplex PCR; TCRdb stores just in-frame clones and leaves some out. The profile covers about 21,000 clones, with around 76% appearing a single time and 25% to 35% taken by the ten largest. The sample taken for sequencing was blood. These receptors all stem from a person in their sixties or seventies with breast cancer.

The chain recombines TRBV5-1 with TRBJ1-1; 7 bases are a match to TRBD1. The trim removed 4 bases at V and 5 bases at J, leaving 14 bases unmatched. CDR1 is SGHRS and CDR2 is YFSETQ in the germline V gene. This CDR3 region has 16 residues. CDR3 protein: CASSPDPGTAKTEAFF. CDR3 DNA sequence: TGCGCCAGCAGCCCCGACCCCGGGACAGCTAAAACTGAAGCTTTCTTT.

V and J are TRBV15 and TRBJ2-7; 7 positions agree with TRBD2. CDR3 length: 14 residues. The V segment lost 3 bases and the J segment 7 bases; nucleotides outside the gene matches: 9. Germline CDR1 is LNHNV and CDR2 is YYDKDF (reference sequence). The CDR3 is CATSSKGGSGEQYF. The DNA for the CDR3 is TGTGCCACCAGCAGCAAGGGAGGGTCGGGGGAGCAGTACTTC.

The V and J genes are TRBV19 and TRBJ2-7, with TRBD1 as a possible D gene (8 bases). CDR3 size: 15 residues. Germline-derived CDR1 and CDR2 are LNHDA and SQIVND (reference sequence). The ends were cut back, 3 bases at V and 2 bases at J, with 14 bases in the middle. CDR3 region: CASSISQGGAYEQYF. The DNA of the CDR3 is TGTGCCAGTAGTATCTCACAGGGGGGGGCCTACGAGCAGTACTTC.

In DNA form, the CDR3 reads TGTGCCAGCTCTCAAAACGGGGGGCAACAAGAGACCCAGTACTTC. Translating it yields CASSQNGGQQETQYF. V usage is TRBV18 and J usage is TRBJ2-5; TRBD2 is a possible D gene (7 bases). This CDR3 has 15 residues. V was clipped by 6 bases and J by 2 bases, with 16 bases between them. Germline CDR1 is KGHSH and CDR2 is LQKENI. Using reference TRBV18 and TRBJ2-5 for the parts outside the CDR3, the full variable domain is NAGVMQNPRHLVRRRGQEARLRCSPMKGHSHVYWYRQLPEEGLKFMVYLQKENIIDESGMPKERFSAEFPKEGPSILRIQQVVRGDSAAYFCASSQNGGQQETQYFGPGTRLLVL.

The genes are TRBV12-5 and TRBJ1-5; D gene ambiguous. V gave up 2 bases and J gave up 11 bases, with 13 bases separating them. The CDR3 runs to 13 residues. The germline CDR1 and CDR2 sequences are LGHNT and FRNRAP. CDR3 sequence (DNA): TGTGCTAGTGGTTTGCTCGCGGGGTCGACCCAGCATTTT. Amino acids: CASGLLAGSTQHF. The full variable domain, its missing parts supplied by reference TRBV12-5 and TRBJ1-5, is DARVTQTPRHKVTEMGQEVTMRCQPILGHNTVFWYRQTMMQGLELLAYFRNRAPLDDSGMPKDRFSAEMPDATLATLKIQPSEPRDSAVYFCASGLLAGSTQHFGDGTRLSIL.

This sequence joins TRBV12-5 and TRBJ1-1; 7 nucleotides line up with TRBD1. Trimming took 3 bases from V and 6 from J; bases not matched to a gene: 7. The CDR3 totals 14 residues. The germline V gene has CDR1 LGHNT and CDR2 FRNRAP. The CDR3 loop is CASGLRTGNSEAFF. Written as DNA, the CDR3 is TGTGCTAGTGGTTTACGGACAGGTAATTCTGAAGCTTTCTTT. The full variable domain, completed using reference TRBV12-5 and TRBJ1-1, is DARVTQTPRHKVTEMGQEVTMRCQPILGHNTVFWYRQTMMQGLELLAYFRNRAPLDDSGMPKDRFSAEMPDATLATLKIQPSEPRDSAVYFCASGLRTGNSEAFFGQGTRLTVV.

The chain employs TRBV6-5 and TRBJ1-2, with D maybe TRBD1 (5 bases). Between the trimmed V and J ends, which lost 6 bases and 7 bases, there was a span of 15 bases. CDR1 and CDR2 (germline): MNHEY, SVGAGI. The CDR3 covers 13 residues. The CDR3 reads CASRRDLRGGYTF. DNA of the CDR3: TGTGCCAGCAGGAGGGACCTCCGGGGTGGCTACACCTTC.

The chain joins TRBV14 to TRBJ2-1, with D perhaps TRBD2 (6 bases). Germline CDR1 and CDR2: SGHDN and FVKESK. The CDR3 length is 15 residues. Trimming shortened V by 3 bases and J by 12 bases, and 21 bases separated the two germline ends. DNA of the CDR3: TGTGCCAGCAGCCAGGGTATAGGAACCGGGAGACGGCAGTTCTTC. As protein: CASSQGIGTGRRQFF.

The sample holds a few counts of this clone. V is TRBV7-9 and J is TRBJ1-1; a possible D gene is TRBD1 (5 bases). The CDR3 contains 13 residues. Germline V gives CDR1 SEHNR, CDR2 FQNEAQ (reference sequence). The V end was cut by 3 bases, the J end by 4 bases, with 9 bases between. The CDR3 reads CASSFRQITEAFF. The CDR3 DNA follows: TGTGCCAGCAGCTTTAGACAGATCACTGAAGCTTTCTTT.

The rearrangement joins TRBV6-1 to TRBJ2-7; D not resolved. V dropped 6 bases and J dropped 5 bases, with 17 bases sitting between them. CDR1 and CDR2 (germline): MNHNS, SASEGT. The CDR3 is made up of 14 amino acids. The CDR3 sequence: CASSARVGSNEQYF. The CDR3 region has the DNA TGTGCCAGCAGCGCGAGAGTAGGTAGCAACGAGCAGTACTTC.

The CDR3 DNA reads TGTGCCAGCAGTTATGCAGCGAACACTGAAGCTTTCTTT. The encoded protein is CASSYAANTEAFF. This sequence joins TRBV6-5 and TRBJ1-1; D is undetermined. V gave up 3 bases and J gave up 1 base, with 6 bases separating them. The CDR3 consists of 13 residues. Germline V gene lookup returns CDR1 MNHEY and CDR2 SVGAGI.

The chain is built from TRBV11-2 and TRBJ2-5, with 8 positions matching TRBD2. Germline CDR1 is SGHAT and CDR2 is FQNNGV. Trimming removed 0 bases from V and 0 bases from J; junction bases left unmatched: 9. This CDR3 is built from 18 residues. The CDR3 sequence is CASSLEPAGDLDQETQYF. CDR3 coding DNA: TGTGCCAGCAGCTTAGAGCCAGCGGGGGATCTGGACCAAGAGACCCAGTACTTC.

The chain carries TRBV19 and TRBJ1-5; D is possibly TRBD1 (6 bases). Germline V lookup: CDR1 LNHDA, CDR2 SQIVND (reference sequence). V shed 5 bases and J shed 0 bases, with 11 bases lying between them. This CDR3 has 15 residues. CDR3 amino acids: CASSSGAYSNQPQHF. For the CDR3, the DNA is TGTGCCAGTAGTTCAGGGGCTTATAGCAATCAGCCCCAGCATTTT.

This clone was found a few times. The chain couples TRBV27 to TRBJ1-2; TRBD1 matches 8 bases. The CDR3 extends over 14 amino acids. The V gene end was trimmed by 6 bases and the J gene end by 4 bases; junction bases not matched to a gene: 7. Germline CDR1 and CDR2: MNHEY and SMNVEV (reference sequence). The CDR3 protein is CASRPGGRGYGYTF. In nucleotides, the CDR3 is TGTGCCAGCAGACCAGGGGGCCGCGGCTATGGCTACACCTTC.

The V call is TRBV19, the J call TRBJ1-4; possibly TRBD1 for D (5 bases). V was cut by 4 bases and J by 2 bases, with 11 bases left in between. Germline lookup yields CDR1 LNHDA and CDR2 SQIVND (reference sequence). The CDR3 runs 15 residues. The CDR3 loop reads CASSKGAWTNEKLFF. The CDR3 DNA reads TGTGCCAGTAGTAAAGGGGCTTGGACTAATGAAAAACTGTTTTTT.

This clone came up once. The V call is TRBV5-1, the J call TRBJ2-7; TRBD1 agrees at 8 bases. The CDR3 length is 14 residues. The J segment lost 1 base and the V segment lost 5 bases, leaving 5 bases of the junction unmatched. CDR1 SGHRS and CDR2 YFSETQ come from the germline V gene. CDR3 DNA: TGCGCCAGCAGTCGCCGGGACAGGTCCTACGAGCAGTACTTC. This sequence encodes CASSRRDRSYEQYF.

V gene TRBV13 combines with J gene TRBJ2-7, with 8 bases aligning to TRBD1. The junction had 6 bases not matched to a gene; V was cut back by 5 bases and J by 6 bases. The CDR3 totals 13 residues. The germline V gene encodes CDR1 PRHDT and CDR2 FYEKMQ (reference sequence). For the CDR3, the DNA is TGTGCCAGCAGCCGCAGGGGGCGCCTCGAGCAGTACTTC. It yields the protein CASSRRGRLEQYF.

The rearrangement uses TRBV7-2 and TRBJ2-3, with D tentatively TRBD2 (6 bases). Trimming left V 5 bases short and J 1 base short, with 10 bases between. From germline, CDR1 is SGHTA and CDR2 FQGNSA. The CDR3 spans 14 residues. The CDR3 coding sequence is TGTGCCAGCAGCCAGGAGCGGGGCACAGATACGCAGTATTTT. Protein: CASSQERGTDTQYF.

This chain uses TRBV19 with TRBJ1-5; D is unresolved. The V gene's germline CDR1 is LNHDA and CDR2 SQIVND (reference sequence). Trimming removed 1 base at V and 9 bases at J, with 7 bases between. This CDR3 comprises 12 residues. CDR3: CASSIGGVPQHF. The CDR3 nucleotides read TGTGCCAGTAGTATAGGGGGAGTGCCCCAGCATTTT.

The chain combines TRBV6-5 with TRBJ1-3; D gene unclear. Trimming left V 8 bases short and J 0 bases short, with 8 bases between. CDR3 length: 13 amino acids. Germline values: CDR1 MNHEY, CDR2 SVGAGI. The CDR3 protein is CASPIYSGNTIYF. The CDR3 DNA sequence: TGTGCCAGCCCAATTTACTCTGGAAACACCATATATTTT.

The V and J genes are TRBV19 and TRBJ1-2; no definite D call. The CDR3 is 13 residues long. The V gene lost 5 bases and the J gene lost 3 bases, with 10 bases spanning the gap. Germline values: CDR1 LNHDA, CDR2 SQIVND (reference sequence). DNA of the CDR3: TGTGCCAGTAGTGAAGGACCGTACTATGGCTACACCTTC. This encodes CASSEGPYYGYTF.

The rearrangement links TRBV7-2 to TRBJ1-6, with 8 bases fitting TRBD1. Losses at the gene ends were 5 bases for V and 7 bases for J; bases not matched to a gene: 7. CDR1 is SGHTA, CDR2 FQGNSA, per germline. The CDR3 runs 15 residues. CDR3 sequence: CASSAGQGGNSPLHF. CDR3 nucleotides: TGTGCCAGCAGCGCCGGACAGGGTGGGAATTCACCCCTCCACTTT.

Comments on this clone: One end of the junction varies from germline; a read error may be responsible. The CDR3 here is CASSSGTTGEQFF. CDR3 bases: TGTGCTAGCAGTTCCGGGACTACCGGGGAGCAGTTCTTC. The V call is TRBV7-7, the J call TRBJ2-1; 7 bases match TRBD2. The CDR3 covers 13 residues. The germline gives CDR1 SSHAT, CDR2 FNYEAQ (reference sequence).

The chain uses TRBV5-1 and TRBJ2-2; 14 positions match TRBD2. V lost 3 bases, J lost 7 bases, and 5 bases stayed unmatched. Looked up from germline, CDR1 is SGHRS and CDR2 is YFSETQ. The CDR3 covers 16 residues. The CDR3 bases are TGCGCCAGCAGCTCGAGGACTAGCGGGGGGCACGGGGAGCTGTTTTTT. Translated, it gives CASSSRTSGGHGELFF.

The chain employs TRBV5-5 and TRBJ2-6; no firm D call. V shed 0 bases and J shed 3 bases, with 4 bases lying between them. In germline, CDR1 is SGHKS, CDR2 YYEKEE (reference sequence). The CDR3 length is 14 residues. This CDR3 reads CASSLGDGANVLTF. CDR3 nucleotides: TGTGCCAGCAGCTTGGGAGATGGGGCCAACGTCCTGACTTTC.

The gene calls are TRBV4-2 and TRBJ2-7; D call uncertain. This CDR3 comprises 13 residues. The ends were cut back, 0 bases at V and 5 bases at J, with 8 bases in the middle. Germline lookup yields CDR1 LGHNA and CDR2 YNFKEQ. The CDR3 sequence: CASSQDDPDEQYF. The CDR3 coding sequence is TGTGCCAGCAGCCAAGATGACCCGGACGAGCAGTACTTC.